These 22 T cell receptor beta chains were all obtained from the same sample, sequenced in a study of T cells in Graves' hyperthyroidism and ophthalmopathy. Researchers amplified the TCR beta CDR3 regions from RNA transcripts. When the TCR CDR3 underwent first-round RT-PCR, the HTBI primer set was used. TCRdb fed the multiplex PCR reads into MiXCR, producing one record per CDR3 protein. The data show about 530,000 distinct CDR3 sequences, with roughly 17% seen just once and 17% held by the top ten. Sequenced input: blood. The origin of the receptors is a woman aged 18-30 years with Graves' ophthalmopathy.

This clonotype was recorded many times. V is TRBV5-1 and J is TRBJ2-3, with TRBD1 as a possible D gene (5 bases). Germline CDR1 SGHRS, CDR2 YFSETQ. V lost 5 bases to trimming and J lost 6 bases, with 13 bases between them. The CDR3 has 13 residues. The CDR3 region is CASRRQGGDTQYF. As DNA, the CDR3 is TGCGCCAGCAGAAGGCAGGGCGGCGATACGCAGTATTTT.

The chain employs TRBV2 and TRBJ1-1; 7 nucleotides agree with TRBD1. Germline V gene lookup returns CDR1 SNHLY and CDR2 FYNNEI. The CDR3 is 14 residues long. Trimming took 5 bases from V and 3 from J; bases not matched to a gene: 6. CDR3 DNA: TGTGCCAGCAGTATTGACAGGGTTGACACTGAAGCTTTCTTT. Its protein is CASSIDRVDTEAFF.

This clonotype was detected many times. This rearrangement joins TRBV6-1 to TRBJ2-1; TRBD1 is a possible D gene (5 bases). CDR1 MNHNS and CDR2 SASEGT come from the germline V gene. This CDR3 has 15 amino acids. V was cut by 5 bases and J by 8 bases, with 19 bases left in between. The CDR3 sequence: CASSYDRTNAHEQFF. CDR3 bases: TGTGCCAGCAGTTACGACAGAACCAACGCTCATGAGCAGTTCTTC.

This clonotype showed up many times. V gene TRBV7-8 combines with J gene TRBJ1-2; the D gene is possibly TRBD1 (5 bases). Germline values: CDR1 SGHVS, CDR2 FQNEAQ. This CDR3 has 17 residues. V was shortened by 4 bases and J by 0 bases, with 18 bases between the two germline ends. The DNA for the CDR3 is TGTGCCAGCAGCTCCTTCTCCGGGACGGTGACTAACTATGGCTACACCTTC. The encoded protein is CASSSFSGTVTNYGYTF.

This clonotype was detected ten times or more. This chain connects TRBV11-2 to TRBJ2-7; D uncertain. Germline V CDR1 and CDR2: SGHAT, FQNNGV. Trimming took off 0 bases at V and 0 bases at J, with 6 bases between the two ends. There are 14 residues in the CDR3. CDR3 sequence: CASSLEMSSYEQYF. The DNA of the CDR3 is TGTGCCAGCAGCTTAGAAATGAGCTCCTACGAGCAGTACTTC.

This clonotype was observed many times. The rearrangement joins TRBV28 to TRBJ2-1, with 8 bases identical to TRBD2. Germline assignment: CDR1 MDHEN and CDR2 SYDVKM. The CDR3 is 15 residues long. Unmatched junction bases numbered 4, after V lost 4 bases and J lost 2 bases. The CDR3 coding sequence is TGTGCCAGCAGTTGGCGGGAGGAGACCTACAATGAGCAGTTCTTC. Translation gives CASSWREETYNEQFF.

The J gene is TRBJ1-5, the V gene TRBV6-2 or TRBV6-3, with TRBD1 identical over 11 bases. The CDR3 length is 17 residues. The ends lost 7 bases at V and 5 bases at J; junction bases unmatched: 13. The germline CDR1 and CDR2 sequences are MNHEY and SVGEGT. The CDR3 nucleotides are TGTGCCAGCAACCGGGACAGGGGGGGCCAAGGCGATCAGCCCCAGCATTTT. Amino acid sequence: CASNRDRGGQGDQPQHF.

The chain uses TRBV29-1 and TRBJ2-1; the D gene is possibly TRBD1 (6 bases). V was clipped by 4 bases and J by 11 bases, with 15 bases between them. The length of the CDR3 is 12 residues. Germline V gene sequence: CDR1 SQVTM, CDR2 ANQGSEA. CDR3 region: CSVGPPGVKQFF. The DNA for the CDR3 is TGCAGCGTTGGGCCCCCAGGGGTTAAGCAGTTCTTC.

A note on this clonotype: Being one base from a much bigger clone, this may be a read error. The CDR3 nucleotides are TGTGCCTGGAGTCTTGCAGGGGCCTATGGCTACACCTTC. This codes for CAWSLAGAYGYTF. This chain uses TRBV30 with TRBJ1-2, with a weak D call TRBD1 (6 bases). The germline gives CDR1 GTSNPN, CDR2 SVGIG (reference sequence). Trimming stripped 2 bases from V and 4 bases from J, with 11 bases between. This CDR3 comprises 13 residues.

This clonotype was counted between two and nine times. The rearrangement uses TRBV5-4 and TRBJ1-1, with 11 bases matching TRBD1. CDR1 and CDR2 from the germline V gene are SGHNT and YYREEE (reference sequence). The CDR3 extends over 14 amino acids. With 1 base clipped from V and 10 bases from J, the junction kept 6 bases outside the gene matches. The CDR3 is CASSLSGTGGRAFF. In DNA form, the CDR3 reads TGTGCCAGCAGCTTGTCAGGGACAGGGGGAAGAGCTTTCTTT.

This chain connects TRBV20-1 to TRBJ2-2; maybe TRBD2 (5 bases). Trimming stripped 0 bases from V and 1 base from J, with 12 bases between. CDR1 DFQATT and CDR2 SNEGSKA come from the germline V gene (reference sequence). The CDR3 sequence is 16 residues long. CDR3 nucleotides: TGCAGTGCTAGAGATTTGAGGAGCGGGAACACCGGGGAGCTGTTTTTT. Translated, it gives CSARDLRSGNTGELFF.

The CDR3 spells CASSHPGNEQFF. The CDR3 DNA reads as TGTGCCAGCAGCCACCCCGGGAATGAGCAGTTCTTC. The chain carries TRBV14 and TRBJ2-1; no firm D call. CDR3 length: 12 residues. V gave up 3 bases and J gave up 7 bases, with 7 bases separating them. Germline V CDR1 and CDR2: SGHDN, FVKESK.

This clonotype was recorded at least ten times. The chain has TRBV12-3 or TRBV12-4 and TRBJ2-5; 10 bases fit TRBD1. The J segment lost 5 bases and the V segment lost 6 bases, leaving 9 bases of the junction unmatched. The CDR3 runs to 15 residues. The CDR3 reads CASSRLTGGAETQYF. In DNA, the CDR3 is TGTGCCAGCAGCCGATTGACAGGGGGCGCGGAGACCCAGTACTTC.

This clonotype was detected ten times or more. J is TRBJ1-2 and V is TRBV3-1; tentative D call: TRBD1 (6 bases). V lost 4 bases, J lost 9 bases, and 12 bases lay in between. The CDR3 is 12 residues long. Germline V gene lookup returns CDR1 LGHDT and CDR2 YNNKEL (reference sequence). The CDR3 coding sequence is TGTGCCAGCAGCCCAGGACAGTTGAGCTACACCTTC. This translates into CASSPGQLSYTF.

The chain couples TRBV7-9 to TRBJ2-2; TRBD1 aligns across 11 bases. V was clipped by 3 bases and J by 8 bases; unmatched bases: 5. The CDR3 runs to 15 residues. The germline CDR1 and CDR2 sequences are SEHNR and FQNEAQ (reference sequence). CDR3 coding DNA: TGTGCCAGCAGCTTCTCGGACAGGGGGCTAGGGGAGCTGTTTTTT. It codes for CASSFSDRGLGELFF.

Here the CDR3 reads CASSSPLHGPSSGNTIYF. The CDR3 nucleotides are TGTGCCAGCAGCTCCCCATTGCACGGGCCTAGCTCTGGAAACACCATATATTTT. The rearrangement uses TRBV7-9 and TRBJ1-3, with no clear D. The CDR3 has 18 amino acids. Germline CDR1 is SEHNR and CDR2 is FQNEAQ (reference sequence). V was shortened by 4 bases and J by 0 bases, with 19 bases between the two germline ends.

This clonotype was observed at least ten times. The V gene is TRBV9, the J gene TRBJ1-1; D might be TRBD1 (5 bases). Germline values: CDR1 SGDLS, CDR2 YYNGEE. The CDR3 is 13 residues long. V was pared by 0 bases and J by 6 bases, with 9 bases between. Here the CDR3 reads CASSVGGVAEAFF. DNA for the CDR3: TGTGCCAGCAGCGTAGGAGGGGTCGCTGAAGCTTTCTTT.

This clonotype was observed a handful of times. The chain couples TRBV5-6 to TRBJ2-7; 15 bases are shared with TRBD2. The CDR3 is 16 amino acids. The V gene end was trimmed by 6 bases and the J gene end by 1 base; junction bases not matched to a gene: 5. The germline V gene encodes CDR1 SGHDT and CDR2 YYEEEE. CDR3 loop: CASTKGLAGGSYEQYF. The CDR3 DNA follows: TGTGCCAGCACTAAAGGACTAGCGGGAGGGTCCTACGAGCAGTACTTC.

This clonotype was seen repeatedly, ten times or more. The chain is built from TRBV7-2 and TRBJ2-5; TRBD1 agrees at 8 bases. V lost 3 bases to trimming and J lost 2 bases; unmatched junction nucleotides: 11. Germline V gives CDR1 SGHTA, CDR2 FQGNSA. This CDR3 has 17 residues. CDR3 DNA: TGTGCCAGCAGCTTGGCTCCGGGACAGGCCTTTCAAGAGACCCAGTACTTC. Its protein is CASSLAPGQAFQETQYF.

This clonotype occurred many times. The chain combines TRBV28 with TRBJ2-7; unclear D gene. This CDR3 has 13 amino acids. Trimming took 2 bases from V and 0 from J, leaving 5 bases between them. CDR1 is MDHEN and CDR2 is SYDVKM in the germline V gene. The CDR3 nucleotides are TGTGCCAGCAGTTTAGCGACCTCCTACGAGCAGTACTTC. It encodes CASSLATSYEQYF. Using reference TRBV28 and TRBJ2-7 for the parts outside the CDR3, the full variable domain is DVKVTQSSRYLVKRTGEKVFLECVQDMDHENMFWYRQDPGLGLRLIYFSYDVKMKEKGDIPEGYSVSREKKERFSLILESASTNQTSMYLCASSLATSYEQYFGPGTRLTVT.

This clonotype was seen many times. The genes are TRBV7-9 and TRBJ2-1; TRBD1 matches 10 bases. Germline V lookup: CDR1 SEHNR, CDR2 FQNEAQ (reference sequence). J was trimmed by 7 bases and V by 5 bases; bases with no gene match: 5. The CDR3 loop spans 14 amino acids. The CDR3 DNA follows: TGTGCCAGCAGCCCACGACAGGGGGCGAATGAGCAGTTCTTC. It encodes CASSPRQGANEQFF.

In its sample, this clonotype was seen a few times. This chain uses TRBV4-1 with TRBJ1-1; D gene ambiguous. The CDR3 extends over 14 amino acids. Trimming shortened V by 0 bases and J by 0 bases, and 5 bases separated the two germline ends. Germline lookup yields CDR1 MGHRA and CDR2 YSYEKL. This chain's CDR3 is CASSQDAMNTEAFF. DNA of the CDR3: TGCGCCAGCAGCCAAGACGCCATGAACACTGAAGCTTTCTTT.